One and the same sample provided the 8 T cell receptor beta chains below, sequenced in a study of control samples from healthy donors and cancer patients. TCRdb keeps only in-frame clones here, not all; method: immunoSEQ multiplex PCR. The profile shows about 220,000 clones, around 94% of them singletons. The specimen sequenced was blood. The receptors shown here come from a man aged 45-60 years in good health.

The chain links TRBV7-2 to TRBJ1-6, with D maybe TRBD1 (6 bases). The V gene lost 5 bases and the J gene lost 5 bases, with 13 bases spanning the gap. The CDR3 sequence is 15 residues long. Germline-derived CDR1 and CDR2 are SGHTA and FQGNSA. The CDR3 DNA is TGTGCCAGCAGCGGGGTAGCAGGGGATAATTCACCCCTCCACTTT. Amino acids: CASSGVAGDNSPLHF.

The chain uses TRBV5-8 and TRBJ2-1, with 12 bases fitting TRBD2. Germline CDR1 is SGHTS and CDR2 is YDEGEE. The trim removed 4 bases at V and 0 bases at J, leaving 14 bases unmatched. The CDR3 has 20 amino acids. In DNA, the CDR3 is TGTGCCAGCAGCCGAACGTCGGGACTAGCGGGCCCGAGCTCCTACAATGAGCAGTTCTTC. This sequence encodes CASSRTSGLAGPSSYNEQFF.

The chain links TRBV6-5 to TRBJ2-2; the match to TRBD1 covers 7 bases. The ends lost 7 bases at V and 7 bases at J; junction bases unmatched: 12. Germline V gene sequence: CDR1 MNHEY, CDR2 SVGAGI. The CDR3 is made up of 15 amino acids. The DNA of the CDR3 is TGTGCCAGCACCCAAGACAGGGCCTCTCTCGGGGAGCTGTTTTTT. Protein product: CASTQDRASLGELFF.

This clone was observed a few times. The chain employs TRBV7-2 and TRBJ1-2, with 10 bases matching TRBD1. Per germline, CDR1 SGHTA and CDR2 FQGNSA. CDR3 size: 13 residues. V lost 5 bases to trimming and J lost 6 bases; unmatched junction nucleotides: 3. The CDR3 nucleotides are TGTGCCAGCAGCGGGGGACAGGGGAATGGCTACACCTTC. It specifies CASSGGQGNGYTF.

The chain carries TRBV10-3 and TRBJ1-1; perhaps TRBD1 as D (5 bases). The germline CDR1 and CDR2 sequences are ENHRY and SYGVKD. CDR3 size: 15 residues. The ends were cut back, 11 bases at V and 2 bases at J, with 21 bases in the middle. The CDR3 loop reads CAGRRQGGKNTEAFF. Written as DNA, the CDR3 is TGTGCCGGACGGAGGCAGGGAGGTAAAAACACTGAAGCTTTCTTT.

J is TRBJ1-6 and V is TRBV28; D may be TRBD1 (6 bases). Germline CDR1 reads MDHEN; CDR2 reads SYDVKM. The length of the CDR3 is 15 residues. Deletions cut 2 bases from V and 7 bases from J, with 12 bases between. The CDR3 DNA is TGTGCCAGCAGTTTACAGGGGTCGTTGAATTCACCCCTCCACTTT. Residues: CASSLQGSLNSPLHF.

This CDR3 is CASSIGEGAYEQYV. DNA for the CDR3: TGTGCCAGCAGTATCGGGGAGGGAGCCTACGAGCAGTACGTC. The chain has TRBV2 and TRBJ2-7; 7 bases are a match to TRBD2. Unmatched junction bases numbered 6, after V lost 5 bases and J lost 2 bases. The germline V gene encodes CDR1 SNHLY and CDR2 FYNNEI. This CDR3 region has 14 residues.

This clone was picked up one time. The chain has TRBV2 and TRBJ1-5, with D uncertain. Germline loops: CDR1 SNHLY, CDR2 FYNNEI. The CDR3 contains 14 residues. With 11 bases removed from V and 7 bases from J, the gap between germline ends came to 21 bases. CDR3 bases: TGTGCCTCCAGCGGTCAGACCCTTGGGCAGCCCCAGCATTTT. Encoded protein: CASSGQTLGQPQHF.